The sequence of this T cell receptor beta chain was determined in a study of post-analysis software for immune sequencing data. Study-level information: Included among the disease courses, which were recorded for the cohort, were relapsing-remitting, secondary progressive and progressive-relapsing multiple sclerosis. Findings and limits, study-wide: Clustering by F measure revealed strong co-clustering among samples prepared together in one batch. Compared with controls, patients had more of about five TRBV segments, including TRBV5-6, TRBV5-1 and TRBV20-1. For normalized Chao1 diversity, multiple sclerosis patients scored significantly lower than controls did.

The CDR3 totals 15 residues. Germline V gene data show CDR1 as SEHNR and CDR2 as FQNEAQ (reference sequence). V was clipped by 5 bases and J by 3 bases, with 16 bases between them. As regards this clonotype: What it recognizes is unknown.

TCR beta cDNA libraries included unique molecular identifiers. Each sample of about 0.9 to 10 million input T cells yielded roughly 500,000 cDNA molecules, so each molecule approximated one T cell. TCRdb processed the PCR reads anew with MiXCR; each CDR3 protein has one entry. Seen here are approximately 730,000 distinct CDR3 sequences, about 32% observed once, and the top ten hold 0.56%. This TCR came from a girl between 5 and 17 years old with multiple sclerosis. The chain is built from TRBV7-9 and TRBJ1-1, with D maybe TRBD1 (5 bases). Specimen: blood. CDR3 nucleotide sequence: TGTGCCAGCAGCAACTCGGGGGTAGGGGACACTGAAGCTTTCTTT. Translation: CASSNSGVGDTEAFF. The entire variable domain, with the rest obtained from reference TRBV7-9 and TRBJ1-1, is as follows: DTGVSQNPRHKITKRGQNVTFRCDPISEHNRLYWYRQTLGQGPEFLTYFQNEAQLEKSRLLSDRFSAERPKGSFSTLEIQRTEQGDSAMYLCASSNSGVGDTEAFFGQGTRLTVV.